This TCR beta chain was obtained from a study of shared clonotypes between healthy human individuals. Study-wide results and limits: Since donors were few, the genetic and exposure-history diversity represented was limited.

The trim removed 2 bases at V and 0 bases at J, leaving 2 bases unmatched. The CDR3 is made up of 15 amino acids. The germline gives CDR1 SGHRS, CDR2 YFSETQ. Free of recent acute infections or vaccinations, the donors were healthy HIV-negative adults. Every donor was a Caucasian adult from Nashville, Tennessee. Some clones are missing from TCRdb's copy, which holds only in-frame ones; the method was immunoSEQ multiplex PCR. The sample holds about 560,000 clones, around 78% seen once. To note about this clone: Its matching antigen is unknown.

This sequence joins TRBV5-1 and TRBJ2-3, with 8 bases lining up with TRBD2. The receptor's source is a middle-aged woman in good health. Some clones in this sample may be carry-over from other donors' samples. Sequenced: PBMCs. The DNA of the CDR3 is TGCGCCAGCAGCTTAAGCGGGGGAAGCACAGATACGCAGTATTTT. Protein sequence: CASSLSGGSTDTQYF.